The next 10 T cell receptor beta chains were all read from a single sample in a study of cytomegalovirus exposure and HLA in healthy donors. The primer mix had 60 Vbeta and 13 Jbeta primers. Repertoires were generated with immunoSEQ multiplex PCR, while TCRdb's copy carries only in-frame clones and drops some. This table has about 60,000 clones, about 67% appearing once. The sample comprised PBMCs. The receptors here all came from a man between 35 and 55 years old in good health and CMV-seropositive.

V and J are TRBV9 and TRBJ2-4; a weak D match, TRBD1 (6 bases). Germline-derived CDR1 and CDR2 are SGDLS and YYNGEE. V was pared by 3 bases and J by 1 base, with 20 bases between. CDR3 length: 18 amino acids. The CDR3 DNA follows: TGTGCCAGCAGCGCACAGGGAGATCCCGTTCGGGCCAAAAACATTCAGTACTTC. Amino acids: CASSAQGDPVRAKNIQYF.

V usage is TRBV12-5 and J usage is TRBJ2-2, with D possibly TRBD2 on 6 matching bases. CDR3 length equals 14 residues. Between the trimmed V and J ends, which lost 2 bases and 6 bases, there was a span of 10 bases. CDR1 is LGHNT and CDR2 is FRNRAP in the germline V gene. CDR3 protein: CASGLSGEPGELFF. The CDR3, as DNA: TGTGCTAGTGGTTTGTCGGGGGAGCCCGGGGAGCTGTTTTTT.

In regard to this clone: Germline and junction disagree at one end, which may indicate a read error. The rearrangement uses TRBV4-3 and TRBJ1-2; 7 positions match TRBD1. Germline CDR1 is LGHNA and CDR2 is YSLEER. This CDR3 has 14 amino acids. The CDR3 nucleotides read TGCGCCAGCAGCCAAGACGTTGACAGGGTGGCCCCCAGCTTC. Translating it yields CASSQDVDRVAPSF.

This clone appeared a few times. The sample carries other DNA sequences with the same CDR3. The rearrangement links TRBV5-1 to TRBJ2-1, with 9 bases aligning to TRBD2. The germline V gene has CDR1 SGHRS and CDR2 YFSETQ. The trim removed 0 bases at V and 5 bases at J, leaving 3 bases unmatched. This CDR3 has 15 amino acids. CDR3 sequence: CASSLVAGDNNEQFF. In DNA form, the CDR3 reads TGCGCCAGCAGCTTGGTAGCGGGGGATAACAATGAGCAGTTCTTC.

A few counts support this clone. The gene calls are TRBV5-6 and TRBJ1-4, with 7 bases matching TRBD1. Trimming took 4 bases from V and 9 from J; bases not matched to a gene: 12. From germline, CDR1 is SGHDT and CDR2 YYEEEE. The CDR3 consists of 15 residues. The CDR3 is CASSRVGLQGQKLFF. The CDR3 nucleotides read TGTGCCAGCAGCCGAGTTGGATTACAGGGGCAAAAACTGTTTTTT.

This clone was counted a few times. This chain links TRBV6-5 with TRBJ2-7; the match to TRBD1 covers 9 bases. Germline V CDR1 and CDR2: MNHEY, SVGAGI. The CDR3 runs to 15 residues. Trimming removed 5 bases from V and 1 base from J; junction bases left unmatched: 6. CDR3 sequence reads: CASSTRGTGSYEQYF. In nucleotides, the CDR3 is TGTGCCAGCAGTACCCGAGGGACAGGGTCCTACGAGCAGTACTTC.

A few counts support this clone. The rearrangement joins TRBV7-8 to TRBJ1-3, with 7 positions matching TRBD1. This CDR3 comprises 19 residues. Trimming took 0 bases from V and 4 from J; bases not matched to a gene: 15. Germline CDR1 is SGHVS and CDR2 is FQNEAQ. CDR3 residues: CASSLAYTYGRGEGNTIYF. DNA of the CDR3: TGTGCCAGCAGCTTAGCTTACACCTACGGCAGGGGGGAAGGAAACACCATATATTTT. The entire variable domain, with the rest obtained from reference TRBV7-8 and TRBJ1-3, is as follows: GAGVSQSPRYKVAKRGQDVALRCDPISGHVSLFWYQQALGQGPEFLTYFQNEAQLDKSGLPSDRFFAERPEGSVSTLKIQRTQQEDSAVYLCASSLAYTYGRGEGNTIYFGEGSWLTVV.

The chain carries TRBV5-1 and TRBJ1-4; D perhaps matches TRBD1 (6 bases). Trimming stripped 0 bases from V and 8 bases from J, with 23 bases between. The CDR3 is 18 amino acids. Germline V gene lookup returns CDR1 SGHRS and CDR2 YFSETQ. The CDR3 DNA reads TGCGCCAGCAGCTTGGACAGGGTAGGGGCTGCGGAATGGGAAAAACTGTTTTTT. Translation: CASSLDRVGAAEWEKLFF.

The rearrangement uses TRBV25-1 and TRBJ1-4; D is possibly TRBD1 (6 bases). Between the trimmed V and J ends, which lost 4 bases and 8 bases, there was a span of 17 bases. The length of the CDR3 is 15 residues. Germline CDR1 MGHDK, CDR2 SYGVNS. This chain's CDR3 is CASSVGNREGEKLFF. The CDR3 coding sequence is TGTGCCAGCAGTGTAGGGAACAGGGAGGGGGAAAAACTGTTTTTT. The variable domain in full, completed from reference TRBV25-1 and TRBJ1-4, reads EADIYQTPRYLVIGTGKKITLECSQTMGHDKMYWYQQDPGMELHLIHYSYGVNSTEKGDLSSESTVSRIRTEHFPLTLESARPSHTSQYLCASSVGNREGEKLFFGSGTQLSVL.

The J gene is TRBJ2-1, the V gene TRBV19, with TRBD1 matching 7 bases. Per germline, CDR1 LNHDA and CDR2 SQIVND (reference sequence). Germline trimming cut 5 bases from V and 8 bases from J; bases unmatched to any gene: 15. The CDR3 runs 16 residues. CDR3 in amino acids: CASSRSQGILSDEQFF. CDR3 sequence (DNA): TGTGCCAGTAGTCGATCACAGGGGATATTGAGTGATGAGCAGTTCTTC.